Below, 13 T cell receptor beta chains from the same sample are listed, as sequenced in a study of blood T cell repertoires in COVID-19. The data were produced by immunoSEQ multiplex PCR, yet TCRdb's version contains in-frame clones alone and is incomplete. The repertoire holds about 140,000 clones, with 65% to 90% as singletons. Sequenced input: peripheral blood. The receptors originated from a man aged 50-60 years with acute or convalescent COVID-19.

The chain links TRBV6-5 to TRBJ1-1; no firm D call. The germline V gene encodes CDR1 MNHEY and CDR2 SVGAGI. CDR3 length: 14 residues. V lost 4 bases to trimming and J lost 3 bases, with 12 bases between them. CDR3 DNA sequence: TGTGCCAGCAGTTCCACCTTAGGAGACACTGAAGCTTTCTTT. It yields the protein CASSSTLGDTEAFF.

This chain uses TRBV5-1 with TRBJ2-3; the D gene is possibly TRBD1 (5 bases). Germline CDR1 is SGHRS and CDR2 is YFSETQ. Trimming took 0 bases from V and 0 from J, leaving 11 bases between them. The CDR3 totals 16 residues. The DNA of the CDR3 is TGCGCCAGCAGCTTGGCGGGCAGGGCGAGCACAGATACGCAGTATTTT. This encodes CASSLAGRASTDTQYF. Looking up the rest from reference TRBV5-1 and TRBJ2-3 gives the full variable domain: KAGVTQTPRYLIKTRGQQVTLSCSPISGHRSVSWYQQTPGQGLQFLFEYFSETQRNKGNFPGRFSGRQFSNSRSEMNVSTLELGDSALYLCASSLAGRASTDTQYFGPGTRLTVL.

This clone has a single count. This chain links TRBV4-2 with TRBJ2-4; a possible D gene is TRBD2 (5 bases). The length of the CDR3 is 16 residues. The V end lost 0 bases, the J end lost 0 bases, and 9 bases lay between the germline ends. Germline V gene data show CDR1 as LGHNA and CDR2 as YNFKEQ. In DNA form, the CDR3 reads TGTGCCAGCAGCCAAGATGAGGGTTTAGCCAAAAACATTCAGTACTTC. This gives the protein CASSQDEGLAKNIQYF.

This sequence joins TRBV7-8 and TRBJ1-1; 9 nucleotides align to TRBD1. Germline loops: CDR1 SGHVS, CDR2 FQNEAQ. The CDR3 runs to 16 residues. The trim removed 5 bases at V and 1 base at J, leaving 8 bases unmatched. CDR3 sequence (DNA): TGTGCCAGCAGCAAAGACAGGGGGGTATGGAACACTGAAGCTTTCTTT. Translated: CASSKDRGVWNTEAFF.

The chain has TRBV30 and TRBJ1-5, with 8 bases lining up with TRBD1. Germline assignment: CDR1 GTSNPN and CDR2 SVGIG (reference sequence). The V segment lost 2 bases and the J segment 4 bases; nucleotides outside the gene matches: 10. The CDR3 is made up of 16 amino acids. The DNA for the CDR3 is TGTGCCTGGAGTCTGTATGGACAGGGAGGGAATCAGCCCCAGCATTTT. This translates into CAWSLYGQGGNQPQHF.

DNA for the CDR3: TGTGCCATCAGTGGAGGGTGGGGGGAACGGAATACGCAGTATTTT. Translating it yields CAISGGWGERNTQYF. The J gene is TRBJ2-3, the V gene TRBV10-3; D might be TRBD2 (6 bases). Trimming left V 4 bases short and J 7 bases short, with 18 bases between. Germline-derived CDR1 and CDR2 are ENHRY and SYGVKD. The CDR3 consists of 15 residues.

V is TRBV11-2 and J is TRBJ2-7; D is uncertain. Germline CDR1 SGHAT, CDR2 FQNNGV. Trimming shortened V by 4 bases and J by 3 bases, and 10 bases separated the two germline ends. The length of the CDR3 is 13 residues. For the CDR3, the DNA is TGTGCCAGCAGCTACACAGAGATCTACGAGCAGTACTTC. It translates to CASSYTEIYEQYF.

The V call is TRBV11-2, the J call TRBJ2-4, with unresolved D. Germline values: CDR1 SGHAT, CDR2 FQNNGV. Trimming stripped 3 bases from V and 8 bases from J, with 5 bases between. The CDR3 spans 11 residues. CDR3 sequence (DNA): TGTGCCAGCAGCTTCGGTGACATTCAGTACTTC. Protein product: CASSFGDIQYF.

V gene TRBV18 combines with J gene TRBJ1-1; D gene unclear. This CDR3 comprises 16 residues. Trimming removed 0 bases from V and 4 bases from J, with 15 bases in between. Germline assignment: CDR1 KGHSH and CDR2 LQKENI. CDR3 protein: CASSPPQYGSGTEAFF. The CDR3 bases are TGTGCCAGCTCACCACCGCAATACGGGTCTGGCACTGAAGCTTTCTTT.

The chain uses TRBV3-1 (or the pseudogene TRBV3-2) and TRBJ1-5; no reliable D call. Trimming removed 4 bases from V and 0 bases from J, with 7 bases in between. The CDR3 loop spans 14 amino acids. The germline V gene has CDR1 LGHDT and CDR2 YNNKEL (reference sequence). The CDR3 DNA reads as TGTGCCAGCAGCCCCGCGAATAGCAATCAGCCCCAGCATTTT. Translating it yields CASSPANSNQPQHF.

As regards this clone: No DNA is shown, since the ends of the CDR3 on it are uncertain; the CDR3 is the one TCRdb lists. The chain joins TRBV5-5 to TRBJ1-1; the table's D call, TRBD1, has no DNA check behind it. In germline, CDR1 is SGHKS, CDR2 YYEKEE (reference sequence). The CDR3 is 13 residues long, ends included. CDR3 amino acids: CASSFGTGTVGFF.

V is TRBV30 and J is TRBJ1-5, with a tentative D call TRBD1 (6 bases). The CDR3 loop spans 14 amino acids. The germline CDR1 and CDR2 sequences are GTSNPN and SVGIG (reference sequence). Trimming stripped 2 bases from V and 8 bases from J, with 16 bases between. CDR3 nucleotides: TGTGCCTGGAGTCATAAACAGGGTTCGGAGCCCCAGCATTTT. Its protein product is CAWSHKQGSEPQHF.

The chain combines TRBV5-1 with TRBJ2-6, with 15 bases identical to TRBD2. This CDR3 region has 18 residues. V was clipped by 3 bases and J by 3 bases; unmatched bases: 4. Germline V CDR1 and CDR2: SGHRS, YFSETQ. The CDR3 nucleotides read TGCGCCAGCAGCTCCGGACTAGCGGGGGGGCTTGGGGCCAACGTCCTGACTTTC. Protein: CASSSGLAGGLGANVLTF. Combining the CDR3 with reference TRBV5-1 and TRBJ2-6 gives the whole variable domain KAGVTQTPRYLIKTRGQQVTLSCSPISGHRSVSWYQQTPGQGLQFLFEYFSETQRNKGNFPGRFSGRQFSNSRSEMNVSTLELGDSALYLCASSSGLAGGLGANVLTFGAGSRLTVL.